This TCR beta chain derives from a study of naive and memory T cell subsets. Details on this clonotype: Its target is not known.

The CDR3 is 14 amino acids. Deletions cut 6 bases from V and 0 bases from J, with 15 bases between. Germline V lookup: CDR1 DFQATT, CDR2 SNEGSKA (reference sequence). General study points: Over 85% of naive TCR sequences appeared only once after error correction, unlike memory subsets.

Both TRBC1 and TRBC2 were covered by a beta constant-region primer of two equimolar oligonucleotides. Four rounds of PCR amplified the ligated cDNA using nested alpha and beta constant-region primers plus SP2. TCRdb redid the calling of the UMI-ligation and nested PCR reads with MiXCR, one entry per CDR3 protein. The sample has some 150,000 distinct CDR3 sequences, more than 15% seen once. The clonotype comes from a human donor in good health. Sequencing was carried out using naive CD4+ T cells from blood. The chain links TRBV20-1 to TRBJ2-7; D is perhaps TRBD2 (6 bases). In DNA form, the CDR3 reads TGCAGTGCGAATCGGGACTCCAGCTCCTACGAGCAGTACTTC. Protein: CSANRDSSSYEQYF.